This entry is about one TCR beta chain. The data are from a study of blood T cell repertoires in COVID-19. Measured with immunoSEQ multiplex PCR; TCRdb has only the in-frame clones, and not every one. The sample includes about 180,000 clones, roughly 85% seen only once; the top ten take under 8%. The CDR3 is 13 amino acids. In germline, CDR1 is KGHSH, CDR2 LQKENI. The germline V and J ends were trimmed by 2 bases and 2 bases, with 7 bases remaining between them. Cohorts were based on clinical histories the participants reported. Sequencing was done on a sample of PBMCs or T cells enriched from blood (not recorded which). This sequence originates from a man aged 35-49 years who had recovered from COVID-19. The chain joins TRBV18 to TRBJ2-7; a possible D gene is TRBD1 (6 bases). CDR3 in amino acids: CASSPKGAYEQYF. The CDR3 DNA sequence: TGTGCCAGCTCACCAAAGGGGGCCTACGAGCAGTACTTC.